Listed below are T cell receptor beta chains from one sample, sequenced in a study of T cell repertoires in cytomegalovirus infection. TCRdb independently ran MiXCR on the reads; one entry per CDR3 protein. The sample records about 900,000 distinct CDR3 sequences, 31% being singletons. These receptors' antigens are unknown. Sample: cultured CD8+ T cells from PBMCs, taken from culture after CMV antigen stimulation. Every receptor here comes from a human donor in good health (CMV status not recorded). Some clones in this sample may be carry-over from other donors' samples. The CDR3 runs from the conserved cysteine through the conserved F or W. A D gene is named only where the DNA matches it firmly. Size is stated for part of the rows, as once, few or many counts, or as a class when the clone is expanded.

>many|.|TRBJ2-7|TRBV12-3/TRBV12-4
TGTGCCACCCGGGCAGGGGGGGACTACGAGCAGTACTTC
CATRAGGDYEQYF
>.|.|TRBJ2-7|TRBV19
TGTGCCAGTAGTATAGACGAGGGGCCCTCCTACGAGCAGTACTTC
CASSIDEGPSYEQYF
>.|.|TRBJ1-2|TRBV4-3
TGCGCCAGCAGCCAAGATGAGGGTTGGCAGGGCACGGTCTATGGCTACACCTTC
CASSQDEGWQGTVYGYTF
>.|TRBD1|TRBJ2-1|TRBV6-6
TGTGCCAGCAGTTACGTGGGACAGGGATCCTACAATGAGCAGTTCTTC
CASSYVGQGSYNEQFF
>.|.|TRBJ2-5|TRBV13
TGTGCCAGCCGGATTCGCAATAAACAGGGATCCCAAGAGACCCAGTACTTC
CASRIRNKQGSQETQYF
>few|.|TRBJ2-7|TRBV11-2
TGTGCCAGCAGCTTTGACAACGTGCAGCAGTACTTC
CASSFDNVQQYF
>.|TRBD2|TRBJ2-1|TRBV20-1
TGCAGTGGGCACGCTAGCGGGATAGGCTCCTACAATGAGCAGTTCTTC
CSGHASGIGSYNEQFF
>few|TRBD1|TRBJ2-3|TRBV27
TGTGCCAGCAGTTTAATTGGGACAGGGGGCTCAGATACGCAGTATTTT
CASSLIGTGGSDTQYF
>few|.|TRBJ1-1|TRBV28
TGTGCCAGCACCCTACTGAGCCTGAACACTGAAGCTTTCTTT
CASTLLSLNTEAFF
>.|.|TRBJ1-1|TRBV6-6
TGTGCCAGCACTAATTTGGGGACTGAAGCTTTCTTT
CASTNLGTEAFF
>many|.|TRBJ1-3|TRBV12-3/TRBV12-4
TGTGCCAGCAGTTTCCAACTAGAGGGGCTGGGAAACACCATATATTTT
CASSFQLEGLGNTIYF
>few|.|TRBJ1-2|TRBV19
TGTGCCAGTAGTATTGGGACCTCCGGAGGCTATGGCTACACCTTC
CASSIGTSGGYGYTF
>.|.|TRBJ2-3|TRBV5-8
TGTGCCAGCAGCTTGTTACCCGTAAGGGCAGATACGCAGTATTTT
CASSLLPVRADTQYF
>.|.|TRBJ1-5|TRBV19
TGTGCCAGTAGTAAGCTACAGGGTTACAATCAGCCCCAGCATTTT
CASSKLQGYNQPQHF
>.|.|TRBJ2-1|TRBV7-9
TGTGTCGTGGGGGCAGGGAGTGTCAATGAGCAGTTCTTC
CVVGAGSVNEQFF
>.|.|TRBJ1-2|TRBV6-5
TGTGCCAGCAGGCCCGGCAGGCACGACTATGGCTACACCTTC
CASRPGRHDYGYTF